Shown below are 32 T cell receptor beta chains from a single sample sequenced in a study of cytomegalovirus exposure and HLA in healthy donors (dated by TCRdb to 2015 to 2018). Receptor libraries were prepared by the immunoSEQ multiplex PCR assay. For the multiplex PCR, a mixture combining 60 forward primers for TCR Vbeta segments and 13 reverse primers for TCR Jbeta segments was used. TCRdb provides this immuneACCESS table in a form limited to in-frame rearrangements. Some clones are lacking; in checked studies, under half of them reflect an unresolved V gene, and why the rest are absent is not known. The sample table contains about 170,000 clones; only one count was recorded for about 88% of them. Together, the top ten hold approximately 2.5% of the sample. The sequenced sample consisted of PBMCs. These TCRs come from a young man in good health and CMV-seropositive.

V usage is TRBV6-1 and J usage is TRBJ1-2, with 7 bases that match TRBD1. Germline V lookup: CDR1 MNHNS, CDR2 SASEGT. J gave up 4 bases and V 6 bases, and 11 bases lay outside the gene matches. The length of the CDR3 is 15 residues. The DNA of the CDR3 is TGTGCCAGCAGGGCTACAGGGGCGGAGAGCTATGGCTACACCTTC. Protein sequence: CASRATGAESYGYTF.

The chain couples TRBV7-9 to TRBJ2-7; D gene ambiguous. The CDR3 has 14 residues. Between the trimmed V and J ends, which lost 1 base and 3 bases, there was a span of 10 bases. Germline loops: CDR1 SEHNR, CDR2 FQNEAQ (reference sequence). The CDR3 coding sequence is TGTGCCAGCAGCTTAGATGACTGGATCTACGAGCAGTACTTC. Translating gives CASSLDDWIYEQYF.

This clone was counted between two and nine times. The rearrangement uses TRBV6-6 and TRBJ1-1, with D possibly matching TRBD1 (6 bases). The CDR3 runs 11 residues. CDR1 and CDR2 (germline): MNHNY, SVGAGI (reference sequence). V shed 7 bases and J shed 10 bases, with 13 bases lying between them. This CDR3 reads CASIGTFSAFF. The CDR3 DNA is TGTGCCAGCATCGGGACATTTTCAGCTTTCTTT.

A word on this clone: At one end, the junction sequence differs from germline, possibly due to a read error. The V call is TRBV7-9, the J call TRBJ2-7, with 9 bases lining up with TRBD1. This CDR3 is 14 amino acids long. CDR1 and CDR2 from the germline V gene are SEHNR and FQNEAQ (reference sequence). Written as DNA, the CDR3 is TGTTCCAGCAGTTTCGGGACAGGGAGACGCGAGCAGTACTTC. This codes for CSSSFGTGRREQYF.

V and J are TRBV7-9 and TRBJ2-7; 9 bases line up with TRBD1. Germline trimming cut 5 bases from V and 4 bases from J; bases unmatched to any gene: 6. Germline V gives CDR1 SEHNR, CDR2 FQNEAQ (reference sequence). The CDR3 contains 14 residues. CDR3 residues: CASSRDREKYEQYV. The CDR3 DNA follows: TGTGCCAGCAGCCGGGACAGGGAAAAATACGAGCAGTACGTC.

This clone showed up just once. CDR3 amino acids: CASSFSEEYNSPLHF. The CDR3, as DNA: TGTGCCAGCAGCTTTAGTGAAGAATATAATTCACCCCTCCACTTT. The genes are TRBV7-9 and TRBJ1-6; no firm D call. Germline-derived CDR1 and CDR2 are SEHNR and FQNEAQ (reference sequence). Trimming stripped 3 bases from V and 4 bases from J, with 10 bases between. CDR3 length equals 15 residues.

The CDR3 loop reads CASSLGDSSGANVLTF. The CDR3 DNA reads TGTGCCAGCAGTTTAGGGGACAGCTCTGGGGCCAACGTCCTGACTTTC. V is TRBV27 and J is TRBJ2-6; 7 bases fit TRBD1. This CDR3 spans 16 amino acids. In germline, CDR1 is MNHEY, CDR2 SMNVEV (reference sequence). Losses at the gene ends were 2 bases for V and 0 bases for J; bases not matched to a gene: 1.

V is TRBV5-4 and J is TRBJ2-1, with D possibly TRBD2 on 6 matching bases. CDR1 SGHNT and CDR2 YYREEE come from the germline V gene (reference sequence). Trimming took 4 bases from V and 3 from J, leaving 17 bases between them. This CDR3 spans 16 amino acids. The CDR3 DNA follows: TGTGCCAGCAGCCTGGGAGGTGGAGGGGACTACAATGAGCAGTTCTTC. Protein product: CASSLGGGGDYNEQFF.

The chain links TRBV6-6 to TRBJ2-7; 12 nucleotides match TRBD2. The CDR3 totals 15 residues. Germline V gives CDR1 MNHNY, CDR2 SVGAGI (reference sequence). The V segment lost 5 bases and the J segment 5 bases; nucleotides outside the gene matches: 7. The CDR3 is CASSLGLAGKNEQYF. The CDR3 DNA is TGTGCCAGCAGTCTCGGACTAGCGGGAAAGAACGAGCAGTACTTC.

The chain is built from TRBV5-1 and TRBJ1-2, with no clear D. Germline V CDR1 and CDR2: SGHRS, YFSETQ. Trimming took 0 bases from V and 7 from J, leaving 13 bases between them. CDR3 length: 14 residues. CDR3 amino acids: CASSLGTDLGGYTF. The CDR3 nucleotides are TGCGCCAGCAGCTTGGGAACAGACCTGGGTGGCTACACCTTC.

The chain couples TRBV29-1 to TRBJ1-2; the D gene is possibly TRBD1 (6 bases). This CDR3 is 13 amino acids long. V lost 8 bases and J lost 1, with 14 bases in between. Per germline, CDR1 SQVTM and CDR2 ANQGSEA. The CDR3 DNA sequence: TGCAGCACCGCGACAGGTGGTAACTATGGCTACACCTTC. It is translated as CSTATGGNYGYTF.

The rearrangement joins TRBV7-2 to TRBJ2-1; possible D gene TRBD2, 6 bases. Trimming took 1 base from V and 4 from J, leaving 11 bases between them. Germline values: CDR1 SGHTA, CDR2 FQGNSA. The CDR3 loop spans 15 amino acids. CDR3 in amino acids: CASSLVPGSYNEQFF. The CDR3 coding sequence is TGTGCCAGCAGCTTAGTCCCCGGGAGTTACAATGAGCAGTTCTTC.

In its sample, this clone was seen once. J is TRBJ2-7 and V is TRBV11-3, with a weak D call TRBD1 (5 bases). The CDR3 runs to 14 residues. V lost 0 bases to trimming and J lost 3 bases, with 9 bases between them. Per the germline V gene, CDR1 is SGHNT and CDR2 is YENEEA. The CDR3 protein is CASSLEQTDYEQYF. CDR3 DNA sequence: TGTGCCAGCAGCTTAGAACAGACAGACTACGAGCAGTACTTC.

This clone has just one count. The chain joins TRBV2 to TRBJ2-5; 10 bases are a match to TRBD2. The CDR3 extends over 16 amino acids. Germline assignment: CDR1 SNHLY and CDR2 FYNNEI. The V segment lost 6 bases and the J segment 3 bases; nucleotides outside the gene matches: 10. CDR3 amino acids: CASRGSGREQKETQYF. CDR3 in DNA: TGTGCCAGCAGAGGAAGCGGGAGGGAGCAAAAAGAGACCCAGTACTTC.

This chain connects TRBV2 to TRBJ2-3, with no clear D. The V end was cut by 4 bases, the J end by 7 bases, with 12 bases between. In germline, CDR1 is SNHLY, CDR2 FYNNEI. This CDR3 comprises 13 residues. The CDR3 DNA reads as TGTGCCAGCAGTGCACAATCCTTCAATACGCAGTATTTT. Its protein is CASSAQSFNTQYF.

This clone has more than one count but fewer than ten. V and J are TRBV5-6 and TRBJ2-7; D is possibly TRBD1 (5 bases). V shed 1 base and J shed 5 bases, with 7 bases lying between them. The CDR3 spans 12 residues. Germline V gene lookup returns CDR1 SGHDT and CDR2 YYEEEE. The CDR3 coding sequence is TGTGCCAGCAGCTTGCAGGGCGACGAGCAGTACGTC. This encodes CASSLQGDEQYV.

The J gene is TRBJ2-1, the V gene TRBV5-6; 10 nucleotides agree with TRBD2. CDR3 length: 16 residues. With 5 bases clipped from V and 8 bases from J, the junction kept 13 bases outside the gene matches. From germline, CDR1 is SGHDT and CDR2 YYEEEE. The CDR3 sequence: CASSPGSGRAFHEQFF. The CDR3, as DNA: TGTGCCAGCAGTCCCGGGAGCGGGAGGGCCTTCCATGAGCAGTTCTTC.

The V gene is TRBV9, the J gene TRBJ2-2; D is possibly TRBD2 (6 bases). Germline V gene data show CDR1 as SGDLS and CDR2 as YYNGEE. V lost 2 bases, J lost 4 bases, and 18 bases lay in between. The CDR3 has 17 residues. CDR3 loop: CASSVSGVGRVTGELFF. In DNA form, the CDR3 reads TGTGCCAGCAGCGTGTCGGGAGTGGGTCGTGTCACCGGGGAGCTGTTTTTT.

CDR3: CASSPGLAGGRTQYF. CDR3 sequence (DNA): TGTGCCAGCAGCCCAGGCTTAGCGGGGGGCAGGACCCAGTACTTC. The chain links TRBV7-3 to TRBJ2-5; 10 positions match TRBD2. Trimming took 5 bases from V and 7 from J; bases not matched to a gene: 10. Germline CDR1 is SGHTA and CDR2 is FQGTGA. The CDR3 consists of 15 residues.

The chain joins TRBV5-1 to TRBJ2-3; D possibly corresponds to TRBD1 (5 bases). The V and J ends lost 4 bases and 6 bases respectively, with 12 bases between them. Germline assignment: CDR1 SGHRS and CDR2 YFSETQ. The CDR3 is made up of 13 amino acids. CDR3 DNA sequence: TGCGCCAGCAGCCAAGGGGTGACTGATACGCAGTATTTT. Encoded protein: CASSQGVTDTQYF. Full variable domain (outside the CDR3, taken from reference TRBV5-1 and TRBJ2-3): KAGVTQTPRYLIKTRGQQVTLSCSPISGHRSVSWYQQTPGQGLQFLFEYFSETQRNKGNFPGRFSGRQFSNSRSEMNVSTLELGDSALYLCASSQGVTDTQYFGPGTRLTVL.

This clone was counted a single time. Germline is not matched at one junction end, which may reflect a read error. This sequence joins TRBV5-1 and TRBJ2-3, with D maybe TRBD2 (7 bases). Germline CDR1 is SGHRS and CDR2 is YFSETQ. There are 15 residues in the CDR3. Here the CDR3 reads CASRLGAGDEDTQYF. CDR3 DNA sequence: TGCGCCAGCAGATTGGGGGCGGGGGACGAGGATACGCAGTATTTT.

A single count supports this clone. The rearrangement links TRBV27 to TRBJ2-5, with 7 positions matching TRBD2. The CDR3 loop spans 13 amino acids. J was trimmed by 4 bases and V by 5 bases; bases with no gene match: 4. Germline V gene data show CDR1 as MNHEY and CDR2 as SMNVEV (reference sequence). CDR3 in DNA: TGTGCCAGCAGTCCGGGACTACCAGAGACCCAGTACTTC. As protein: CASSPGLPETQYF.

As regards this clone: The germline gene is not matched at one end of the junction; a read error may be the cause. The V and J genes are TRBV7-9 and TRBJ1-2; D remains unclear. The length of the CDR3 is 18 residues. Germline lookup yields CDR1 SEHNR and CDR2 FQNEAQ (reference sequence). The DNA of the CDR3 is TGTTCCAGCAGCTCAACACGGGAAGGGTTGCAGGCTTTTAGTGGCTACACCTTC. It encodes CSSSSTREGLQAFSGYTF.

The chain uses TRBV6-1 and TRBJ1-4; D remains unclear. CDR3 size: 15 residues. The ends were cut back, 6 bases at V and 7 bases at J, with 18 bases in the middle. The V gene's germline CDR1 is MNHNS and CDR2 SASEGT. DNA for the CDR3: TGTGCCAGCAGCTCCCTTGACTTGGGGAGTGAAAAACTGTTTTTT. As protein: CASSSLDLGSEKLFF.

This rearrangement joins TRBV27 to TRBJ1-3; no clear D gene. V lost 11 bases to trimming and J lost 1 base, with 12 bases between them. CDR3 length: 13 residues. The germline V gene encodes CDR1 MNHEY and CDR2 SMNVEV (reference sequence). The CDR3 nucleotides are TGTGCCCCACTACGGATTTCTGGAAACACCATATATTTT. Amino acid sequence: CAPLRISGNTIYF.

The chain has TRBV7-3 and TRBJ2-3; D unclear. The CDR3 is made up of 13 amino acids. Germline values: CDR1 SGHTA, CDR2 FQGTGA. V lost 4 bases and J 1 base, leaving 6 bases between the germline ends. The CDR3 nucleotides are TGTGCCAGCAGCTCAGTCGGCACAGATACGCAGTATTTT. Its translation is CASSSVGTDTQYF.

A few counts support this clone. The V gene is TRBV28, the J gene TRBJ1-5; D uncertain. Trimming cost V 11 bases and J 7 bases, with 9 bases left between them. The CDR3 has 10 amino acids. Germline CDR1 MDHEN, CDR2 SYDVKM. The CDR3: CASNNQPQHF. Here the CDR3 DNA reads TGTGCCTCCAACAACCAGCCCCAGCATTTT.

This chain uses TRBV19 with TRBJ2-5, with 11 bases matching TRBD2. The trim removed 9 bases at V and 4 bases at J, leaving 13 bases unmatched. Germline values: CDR1 LNHDA, CDR2 SQIVND (reference sequence). This CDR3 spans 16 amino acids. In nucleotides, the CDR3 is TGTGCCAGGGGTGACCGGCCTAGCGGGAGGAGAGAGACCCAGTACTTC. This sequence encodes CARGDRPSGRRETQYF.

The V call is TRBV5-1, the J call TRBJ2-3; 14 bases are a match to TRBD2. The CDR3 is 17 amino acids. V lost 0 bases, J lost 3 bases, and 3 bases stayed unmatched. Germline V lookup: CDR1 SGHRS, CDR2 YFSETQ. The CDR3 DNA sequence: TGCGCCAGCAGCTTGGGGGGACTAGCGGGGGTTACAGATACGCAGTATTTT. Protein product: CASSLGGLAGVTDTQYF. Full variable domain (rest looked up from reference TRBV5-1 and TRBJ2-3): KAGVTQTPRYLIKTRGQQVTLSCSPISGHRSVSWYQQTPGQGLQFLFEYFSETQRNKGNFPGRFSGRQFSNSRSEMNVSTLELGDSALYLCASSLGGLAGVTDTQYFGPGTRLTVL.

This clone was detected only once. This rearrangement joins TRBV9 to TRBJ2-3; the D gene is possibly TRBD2 (6 bases). Germline values: CDR1 SGDLS, CDR2 YYNGEE. The CDR3 length is 16 residues. Trimming removed 4 bases at V and 2 bases at J, with 17 bases between. CDR3 in amino acids: CASSFLARDFTDTQYF. CDR3 DNA: TGTGCCAGCAGCTTCCTAGCCCGGGACTTCACAGATACGCAGTATTTT.

This CDR3 is CASSAEHSYNEQFF. CDR3 sequence (DNA): TGTGCCAGCAGTGCAGAACACTCCTACAATGAGCAGTTCTTC. The chain recombines TRBV6-4 with TRBJ2-1, with unresolved D. V was trimmed by 4 bases and J by 0 bases, leaving 7 bases between them. Looked up from germline, CDR1 is MRHNA and CDR2 is SNTAGT. The CDR3 loop spans 14 amino acids.

V is TRBV18 and J is TRBJ1-4; 7 bases are a match to TRBD1. The V segment lost 1 base and the J segment 8 bases; nucleotides outside the gene matches: 4. The CDR3 is made up of 14 amino acids. Per germline, CDR1 KGHSH and CDR2 LQKENI. The CDR3 region is CASSPQGAGEKLFF. Here the CDR3 DNA reads TGTGCCAGCTCACCACAGGGGGCCGGGGAAAAACTGTTTTTT.